This passage covers 26 T cell receptor beta chains from one sample sequenced in a study of Graves' ophthalmopathy and Graves' hyperthyroidism. Amplifying from RNA transcripts, the study obtained TCR beta CDR3 regions. In the first round, RT-PCR was carried out with HTBI primers, and a multiplex PCR formed the second round. MiXCR, run by TCRdb on the multiplex PCR reads, gives a single entry per CDR3 protein. The table records some 360,000 distinct CDR3 sequences, about a sixth of them present only once. Sequencing was done on a sample of peripheral blood. Receptors originate from an adult woman with stable Graves' hyperthyroidism.

The chain carries TRBV29-1 and TRBJ1-1, with D possibly being TRBD1 (6 bases). From germline, CDR1 is SQVTM and CDR2 ANQGSEA. The CDR3 is 14 amino acids. Deletions cut 8 bases from V and 1 base from J, with 17 bases between. The CDR3 spells CSMGQLKGNTEAFF. CDR3 nucleotides: TGCAGCATGGGACAACTCAAAGGGAACACTGAAGCTTTCTTT. The variable domain in full, completed from reference TRBV29-1 and TRBJ1-1, reads SAVISQKPSRDICQRGTSLTIQCQVDSQVTMMFWYRQQPGQSLTLIATANQGSEATYESGFVIDKFPISRPNLTFSTLTVSNMSPEDSSIYLCSMGQLKGNTEAFFGQGTRLTVV.

This clonotype appeared many times. The chain employs TRBV3-1 and TRBJ2-5; no firm D call. The germline gives CDR1 LGHDT, CDR2 YNNKEL (reference sequence). The CDR3 runs to 12 residues. V was trimmed by 3 bases and J by 3 bases, leaving 5 bases between them. The CDR3 loop is CASSHDEETQYF. CDR3 bases: TGTGCCAGCAGCCACGACGAAGAGACCCAGTACTTC.

This clonotype was recorded many times. V gene TRBV12-5 combines with J gene TRBJ2-7; D gene uncertain. Per the germline V gene, CDR1 is LGHNT and CDR2 is FRNRAP. The CDR3 has 14 amino acids. The germline V and J ends were trimmed by 8 bases and 3 bases, with 17 bases remaining between them. CDR3 amino acids: CASKGFDDFYEQYF. The CDR3 nucleotides read TGTGCTAGTAAGGGATTCGACGATTTCTACGAGCAGTACTTC. Variable domain in full (rest from reference TRBV12-5 and TRBJ2-7): DARVTQTPRHKVTEMGQEVTMRCQPILGHNTVFWYRQTMMQGLELLAYFRNRAPLDDSGMPKDRFSAEMPDATLATLKIQPSEPRDSAVYFCASKGFDDFYEQYFGPGTRLTVT.

This clonotype was seen a few times. V and J are TRBV19 and TRBJ2-7; 7 bases align to TRBD1. The CDR3 extends over 15 amino acids. Looked up from germline, CDR1 is LNHDA and CDR2 is SQIVND (reference sequence). J lost 2 bases, V lost 2 bases, and 6 bases had no gene match. CDR3 protein: CASSIFSGTAYEQYF. CDR3 nucleotide sequence: TGTGCCAGTAGTATATTTTCTGGGACAGCCTACGAGCAGTACTTC. The full variable domain, its missing parts supplied by reference TRBV19 and TRBJ2-7, is DGGITQSPKYLFRKEGQNVTLSCEQNLNHDAMYWYRQDPGQGLRLIYYSQIVNDFQKGDIAEGYSVSREKKESFPLTVTSAQKNPTAFYLCASSIFSGTAYEQYFGPGTRLTVT.

The CDR3 region has the DNA TGTGCCAGCAGTCTGGACAGGACACTCTATGGCTACACCTTC. Translating it yields CASSLDRTLYGYTF. V usage is TRBV6-1 and J usage is TRBJ1-2, with TRBD1 matching 7 bases. Germline CDR1 is MNHNS and CDR2 is SASEGT. The CDR3 is made up of 14 amino acids. Unmatched junction bases numbered 7, after V lost 5 bases and J lost 4 bases.

The chain uses TRBV7-9 and TRBJ2-5; D not resolved. V was trimmed by 5 bases and J by 2 bases, leaving 9 bases between them. In germline, CDR1 is SEHNR, CDR2 FQNEAQ (reference sequence). The CDR3 is made up of 13 amino acids. CDR3 loop: CASSPPLQETQYF. CDR3 DNA sequence: TGTGCCAGCAGCCCGCCCCTTCAAGAGACCCAGTACTTC. Combining the CDR3 with reference TRBV7-9 and TRBJ2-5 gives the whole variable domain DTGVSQNPRHKITKRGQNVTFRCDPISEHNRLYWYRQTLGQGPEFLTYFQNEAQLEKSRLLSDRFSAERPKGSFSTLEIQRTEQGDSAMYLCASSPPLQETQYFGPGTRLLVL.

At least ten counts were recorded for this clonotype. The genes are TRBV20-1 and TRBJ2-5, with 7 bases matching TRBD2. V was clipped by 0 bases and J by 3 bases; unmatched bases: 4. The V gene's germline CDR1 is DFQATT and CDR2 SNEGSKA (reference sequence). This CDR3 has 14 amino acids. The chain's CDR3 is CSARDWGGEETQYF. The CDR3, as DNA: TGCAGTGCTAGAGATTGGGGGGGAGAAGAGACCCAGTACTTC.

The sample holds many counts of this clonotype. V usage is TRBV20-1 and J usage is TRBJ2-2; the match to TRBD1 covers 8 bases. Germline lookup yields CDR1 DFQATT and CDR2 SNEGSKA (reference sequence). After removal of 6 bases from V and 3 bases from J, the junction contained 3 bases not matched to a gene. The CDR3 totals 13 residues. The CDR3 sequence: CSARGQDTGELFF. The CDR3 DNA is TGCAGTGCCAGGGGGCAAGACACCGGGGAGCTGTTTTTT.

V usage is TRBV28 and J usage is TRBJ2-5; 7 bases line up with TRBD1. With 9 bases clipped from V and 3 bases from J, the junction kept 7 bases outside the gene matches. The CDR3 extends over 13 amino acids. Germline loops: CDR1 MDHEN, CDR2 SYDVKM. This CDR3 reads CASVPQGEETQYF. The CDR3 nucleotides are TGTGCCAGTGTGCCCCAGGGGGAAGAGACCCAGTACTTC.

This chain joins TRBV5-1 and TRBJ2-2; TRBD2 aligns across 8 bases. The CDR3 is made up of 16 amino acids. CDR1 and CDR2 from the germline V gene are SGHRS and YFSETQ. J lost 6 bases, V lost 4 bases, and 11 bases had no gene match. The CDR3 DNA reads as TGCGCCAGCAGCGATAGAGCGGGAGAGGTCCCCGGGGAGCTGTTTTTT. Translating it yields CASSDRAGEVPGELFF.

The table lists this clonotype with many counts. This chain connects TRBV6-5 to TRBJ1-3; weak D call: TRBD1 (5 bases). The V end lost 0 bases, the J end lost 0 bases, and 12 bases lay between the germline ends. Germline-derived CDR1 and CDR2 are MNHEY and SVGAGI. CDR3 length equals 17 residues. Here the CDR3 reads CASSYSREEGSGNTIYF. CDR3 DNA: TGTGCCAGCAGTTACTCCAGGGAGGAGGGCTCTGGAAACACCATATATTTT.

This clonotype showed up many times. The chain joins TRBV6-1 to TRBJ1-6; 12 positions match TRBD1. The ends lost 6 bases at V and 8 bases at J; junction bases unmatched: 8. Germline CDR1 and CDR2: MNHNS and SASEGT. This CDR3 has 16 amino acids. CDR3 region: CASRSGTGGSDSPLHF. The CDR3 region has the DNA TGTGCCAGCAGGTCCGGGACAGGGGGCAGTGATTCACCCCTCCACTTT.

This clonotype was seen many times. This rearrangement joins TRBV20-1 to TRBJ2-7; TRBD1 matches at 7 bases. Looked up from germline, CDR1 is DFQATT and CDR2 is SNEGSKA (reference sequence). The CDR3 is made up of 14 amino acids. Trimming removed 6 bases from V and 0 bases from J; junction bases left unmatched: 8. The DNA of the CDR3 is TGCAGTGCCATGAACAGGGGTAACTCCTACGAGCAGTACTTC. It yields the protein CSAMNRGNSYEQYF.

This clonotype was picked up many times. The CDR3: CAWSVKGVGEAFF. In nucleotides, the CDR3 is TGTGCCTGGAGTGTTAAGGGGGTGGGTGAAGCTTTCTTT. V gene TRBV30 combines with J gene TRBJ1-1, with a possible D match to TRBD1 (6 bases). Trimming took 0 bases from V and 7 from J, leaving 12 bases between them. The CDR3 contains 13 residues. The germline CDR1 and CDR2 sequences are GTSNPN and SVGIG (reference sequence).

The J gene is TRBJ2-7, the V gene TRBV9, with 9 bases fitting TRBD1. V gave up 3 bases and J gave up 5 bases; unmatched junction bases: 6. Germline CDR1 reads SGDLS; CDR2 reads YYNGEE. The CDR3 spans 14 residues. The CDR3 loop is CASSGDREIDEQYF. The DNA for the CDR3 is TGTGCCAGCAGCGGGGACAGGGAGATTGACGAGCAGTACTTC.

This clonotype was picked up a small number of times. This chain links TRBV11-1 with TRBJ1-1; 7 bases agree with TRBD1. From germline, CDR1 is SGHAT and CDR2 FQDESV (reference sequence). V shed 5 bases and J 5 bases; nucleotides not matched to a gene: 23. The CDR3 is 19 amino acids. The CDR3 loop reads CASSAAQGGADWSPTEAFF. Here the CDR3 DNA reads TGTGCCAGCAGCGCGGCCCAGGGGGGCGCGGACTGGAGCCCGACTGAAGCTTTCTTT.

The chain has TRBV6-1 and TRBJ1-5, with a tentative D call TRBD1 (6 bases). V lost 5 bases and J lost 3, with 14 bases in between. The CDR3 sequence is 15 residues long. The germline V gene encodes CDR1 MNHNS and CDR2 SASEGT. This chain's CDR3 is CASSRETGPNQPQHF. CDR3 DNA: TGTGCCAGCAGTCGGGAAACAGGGCCCAATCAGCCCCAGCATTTT.

This clonotype came up a few times. A much larger clone sits a single nucleotide away, making a read error possible. This chain connects TRBV7-2 to TRBJ2-2; a possible D gene is TRBD2 (6 bases). The CDR3 spans 15 residues. CDR1 is SGHTA and CDR2 is FQGNSA in the germline V gene. CDR3 in DNA: TGTGCCAGCAGCTTATCTAGCGCAAACACCGGGGAGCTGTGTTTT. It is translated as CASSLSSANTGELCF.

For this clonotype: With a much larger clone just one base away, this may be a read error. The DNA is omitted, as the CDR3 cannot be located on it reliably, and the CDR3 follows TCRdb's listing. V and J are TRBV27 and TRBJ2-5; the table's D call TRBD1 went unverified against the DNA. CDR1 and CDR2 (germline): MNHEY, SMNVEV (reference sequence). The CDR3 contains 15 residues when both ends are counted. The CDR3 protein is CASSTSTGGFETKYF.

Ten or more counts support this clonotype. The chain has TRBV27 and TRBJ2-2, with D tentatively TRBD1 (6 bases). The CDR3 spans 16 residues. CDR1 is MNHEY and CDR2 is SMNVEV in the germline V gene (reference sequence). V lost 4 bases to trimming and J lost 0 bases, with 12 bases between them. In DNA form, the CDR3 reads TGTGCCAGCAGTTCTCCCCAGGGGCCGAACACCGGGGAGCTGTTTTTT. Amino acids: CASSSPQGPNTGELFF.

This clonotype has at least ten counts. V is TRBV27 and J is TRBJ2-7; TRBD1 is a possible D gene (5 bases). Trimming left V 3 bases short and J 4 bases short, with 13 bases between. This CDR3 is 14 amino acids long. CDR1 MNHEY and CDR2 SMNVEV come from the germline V gene (reference sequence). The CDR3 sequence: CASSFRQGRYEQYF. The CDR3 coding sequence is TGTGCCAGCAGTTTCAGGCAGGGAAGGTACGAGCAGTACTTC.

In its sample, this clonotype was seen many times. The V call is TRBV4-1, the J call TRBJ1-1; maybe TRBD1 (5 bases). The germline V and J ends were trimmed by 3 bases and 6 bases, with 11 bases remaining between them. The germline gives CDR1 MGHRA, CDR2 YSYEKL. CDR3 length equals 13 residues. The CDR3 sequence is CASSQDWGSEAFF. The CDR3 DNA follows: TGCGCCAGCAGCCAGGACTGGGGGTCTGAAGCTTTCTTT.

Many counts were recorded for this clonotype. The J gene is TRBJ2-4, the V gene TRBV12-3 or TRBV12-4; D assignment may be TRBD1 or TRBD2 (5 bases each). The CDR3 runs to 16 residues. The V end lost 5 bases, the J end lost 0 bases, and 14 bases lay between the germline ends. In DNA, the CDR3 is TGTGCCAGCAGTCCCCGGGGCAGAATAGCCAAAAACATTCAGTACTTC. Translation: CASSPRGRIAKNIQYF.

With respect to this clonotype: A much larger clonotype is one base distant, so this may be a read error. V usage is TRBV7-6 and J usage is TRBJ2-5; the D is unclear. The CDR3 runs 13 residues. The V end was cut by 6 bases, the J end by 3 bases, with 11 bases between. Germline CDR1 is SGHVS and CDR2 is FNYEAQ. In nucleotides, the CDR3 is TGTGCCAGCAGATTCCGGCCTAAAGAGACCCAGTACTTC. It yields the protein CASRFRPKETQYF.

This clonotype was detected ten times or more. J is TRBJ2-3 and V is TRBV15; D ambiguous. The germline V gene encodes CDR1 LNHNV and CDR2 YYDKDF (reference sequence). This CDR3 contains 14 residues. V was shortened by 0 bases and J by 6 bases, with 10 bases between the two germline ends. CDR3 DNA: TGTGCCACCAGCAGAGAAGAACAAATCGATACGCAGTATTTT. Translation: CATSREEQIDTQYF.

The DNA for the CDR3 is TGTGCCAGCAGTGAAGCCCCCTCGACAGGGTGGGGGGAGCTGTTTTTT. This gives the protein CASSEAPSTGWGELFF. V gene TRBV2 combines with J gene TRBJ2-2; 7 bases align to TRBD1. Trimming removed 0 bases from V and 8 bases from J; junction bases left unmatched: 9. CDR1 SNHLY and CDR2 FYNNEI come from the germline V gene. This CDR3 region has 16 residues.